The clone carrying this T cell receptor beta chain appeared many times. The data derive from a study of T-cell memory formation after mild COVID-19. MiXCR, applied by TCRdb to the 5' RACE reads, yields one record per CDR3 protein. The table includes about 90,000 distinct CDR3 sequences, about 13% detected once. V was cut by 6 bases and J by 3 bases, with 18 bases left in between. The CDR3 spans 14 residues. Per the germline V gene, CDR1 is SQVTM and CDR2 is ANQGSEA. The chain couples TRBV29-1 to TRBJ2-7; TRBD1 is a possible D gene (6 bases). The TCR originated in an adult woman who had mild COVID-19 (a few samples of this study predate the infection). Cell type and time point are not known. Source material: PBMCs or a T cell subset sorted from them (not recorded which). CDR3 region: CSVRGGSEHYEQYF. As DNA, the CDR3 is TGCAGCGTCAGAGGGGGTAGCGAACACTACGAGCAGTACTTC.